The sequence of this T cell receptor (beta chain) was determined in a study of blood T cell repertoires in COVID-19. The overall study: T cells, B-cell-depleted T cells, or PBMCs provided the cDNA or gDNA that served as material.

The Seattle patients joined while their infection was active and were tracked longitudinally afterward. V was pared by 3 bases and J by 9 bases, with 12 bases between. Germline CDR1 MNHNS, CDR2 SASEGT. The CDR3 loop spans 13 amino acids. In the source study's methods: By means of reference gene primer amplification, nucleated cell counts were estimated. Profiled with immunoSEQ multiplex PCR; TCRdb holds only in-frame clones, not every one. V and J calls and clone size come straight from that table; D and trimming were deduced from the DNA. The profile shows about 170,000 clones, more than 75% of them singletons.

The sample consisted of peripheral blood. This chain uses TRBV6-1 with TRBJ1-5; unclear D gene. The receptor was isolated from a woman at least 80 years old with COVID-19, enrolled during active disease. CDR3 nucleotides: TGTGCCAGCAGTGAGGGAGATCGTGGGCCCCAGCATTTT. Its protein is CASSEGDRGPQHF.